This note documents a single T cell receptor (beta chain) sequence. No antigen is known for it. The data originate from a study of T cell repertoires in cytomegalovirus infection. Turning to the study itself: Peptides in the study included HLA-C-restricted and HLA-B-restricted CMV epitopes. Study observations and caveats: The ex vivo response was dominated by HLA-C-restricted CMV-specific TCR beta clonotypes.

V was clipped by 6 bases and J by 4 bases, with 18 bases between them. The CDR3 length is 16 residues. CDR1 is LNHDA, CDR2 SQIVND, per germline (reference sequence). TCRdb analysed the reads with MiXCR anew, one entry per CDR3 protein. The repertoire holds some 500,000 distinct CDR3 sequences, with around two fifths as singletons. This receptor was identified in a human donor in good health (CMV status not recorded). Some clones in this sample may be carry-over from other donors' samples. Sample: cultured PBMCs, taken from culture after CMV antigen stimulation. The chain couples TRBV19 to TRBJ2-2; maybe TRBD1 (5 bases). In DNA form, the CDR3 reads TGTGCCAGTAGAACATTGGTCCAGGGTGGCACCGGGGAGCTGTTTTTT. It encodes CASRTLVQGGTGELFF.